One and the same sample provided the 29 T cell receptor beta chains below, sequenced in a study of T cells in Graves' hyperthyroidism and ophthalmopathy. The CDR3 regions of TCR beta were amplified from RNA transcripts. HTBI primers were employed in a first-round RT-PCR of the TCR CDR3. MiXCR, applied by TCRdb to the multiplex PCR reads, yields one record per CDR3 protein. There are hundreds of thousands of distinct CDR3 sequences in the sample; approximately 14% occur only once, and 9.5% to 15% lies in the top ten. Specimen: blood. These receptors came from a woman aged 45 to 65 with Graves' ophthalmopathy.

This clonotype has a handful of counts. This rearrangement joins TRBV6-2 or TRBV6-3 to TRBJ2-1, with TRBD1 as a possible D gene (6 bases). This CDR3 is 14 amino acids long. V lost 4 bases and J lost 5, with 12 bases in between. The germline CDR1 and CDR2 sequences are MNHEY and SVGEGT. This CDR3 is CASSFRGPHNEQFF. The CDR3 DNA sequence: TGTGCCAGCAGTTTCAGGGGTCCCCACAATGAGCAGTTCTTC.

The V call is TRBV27, the J call TRBJ1-4; 7 bases fit TRBD1. Looked up from germline, CDR1 is MNHEY and CDR2 is SMNVEV (reference sequence). V dropped 3 bases and J dropped 2; count of bases not matched to a gene: 6. The CDR3 covers 16 residues. CDR3 region: CASSLLGGSTNEKLFF. CDR3 sequence (DNA): TGTGCCAGCAGTTTGTTAGGGGGCTCCACTAATGAAAAACTGTTTTTT.

This clonotype was seen repeatedly, ten times or more. V usage is TRBV10-3 and J usage is TRBJ2-7, with D uncertain. Germline V CDR1 and CDR2: ENHRY, SYGVKD. The CDR3 totals 14 residues. Deletions cut 0 bases from V and 0 bases from J, with 6 bases between. In DNA form, the CDR3 reads TGTGCCATCAGTGAGTCGGGGATCTCCTACGAGCAGTACTTC. Protein product: CAISESGISYEQYF.

V gene TRBV20-1 combines with J gene TRBJ1-5, with D possibly being TRBD1 (5 bases). Germline values: CDR1 DFQATT, CDR2 SNEGSKA (reference sequence). CDR3 length: 14 residues. The germline V and J ends were trimmed by 6 bases and 2 bases, with 14 bases remaining between them. DNA of the CDR3: TGCAGTGCAACACAGGCGGTCGGCAATCAGCCCCAGCATTTT. Its translation: CSATQAVGNQPQHF.

The chain has TRBV30 and TRBJ2-7, with D maybe TRBD1 (7 bases). This CDR3 has 16 residues. Germline CDR1 is GTSNPN and CDR2 is SVGIG (reference sequence). V shed 2 bases and J shed 1 base, with 18 bases lying between them. The CDR3 nucleotides read TGTGCCTGGAGTAGATTGACAGGGAGGTTTTCCTACGAGCAGTACTTC. Translation: CAWSRLTGRFSYEQYF.

This clonotype was counted many times. The chain has TRBV3-1 and TRBJ1-1; no firm D call. CDR1 is LGHDT and CDR2 is YNNKEL in the germline V gene (reference sequence). V was pared by 0 bases and J by 4 bases, with 9 bases between. CDR3 size: 14 residues. CDR3: CASSQETYSTEAFF. CDR3 in DNA: TGTGCCAGCAGCCAAGAAACTTACTCCACTGAAGCTTTCTTT.

J is TRBJ1-5 and V is TRBV6-2 or TRBV6-3, with D perhaps matching TRBD1 (5 bases). Trimming took off 3 bases at V and 3 bases at J, with 12 bases between the two ends. The CDR3 loop spans 15 amino acids. Per the germline V gene, CDR1 is MNHEY and CDR2 is SVGEGT. The CDR3 DNA reads as TGTGCCAGCAGTTATGGGGGGACTGACAATCAGCCCCAGCATTTT. Translation: CASSYGGTDNQPQHF.

The V gene is TRBV9, the J gene TRBJ2-5; 7 nucleotides line up with TRBD1. In germline, CDR1 is SGDLS, CDR2 YYNGEE. With V trimmed by 4 bases and J by 1 base, 10 bases remained unmatched. There are 16 residues in the CDR3. CDR3 sequence: CASSLTGQTLQETQYF. The DNA of the CDR3 is TGTGCCAGCAGCTTAACGGGACAGACACTCCAAGAGACCCAGTACTTC.

This clonotype was seen repeatedly, ten times or more. The genes are TRBV7-8 and TRBJ2-3, with 12 bases matching TRBD2. Per the germline V gene, CDR1 is SGHVS and CDR2 is FQNEAQ. This CDR3 is 16 amino acids long. V lost 5 bases to trimming and J lost 2 bases; unmatched junction nucleotides: 5. Here the CDR3 DNA reads TGTGCCAGCAGCCAACTAGCGGGAGGACTCACAGATACGCAGTATTTT. Amino acid sequence: CASSQLAGGLTDTQYF.

This clonotype was seen ten or more times. V is TRBV18 and J is TRBJ2-2; D unresolved. Trimming took 3 bases from V and 5 from J, leaving 7 bases between them. The length of the CDR3 is 13 residues. From germline, CDR1 is KGHSH and CDR2 LQKENI. CDR3 region: CASSPYGTGELFF. CDR3 coding DNA: TGTGCCAGCTCACCGTACGGGACCGGGGAGCTGTTTTTT.

With regard to this clonotype: This may be a read error, as it is one base from a much larger clone. This sequence joins TRBV30 and TRBJ1-1; maybe TRBD1 (5 bases). The ends were cut back, 0 bases at V and 3 bases at J, with 11 bases in the middle. This CDR3 comprises 14 residues. Germline-derived CDR1 and CDR2 are GTSNPN and SVGIG (reference sequence). CDR3 in amino acids: CAWSVRGGDTEAFF. CDR3 bases: TGTGCCTGGAGTGTACGGGGGGGGGACACTGAAGCTTTCTTT.

In this sample, this clonotype turned up many times. This sequence joins TRBV12-3 or TRBV12-4 and TRBJ2-1, with D uncertain. The CDR3 has 14 residues. V lost 5 bases, J lost 0 bases, and 8 bases lay in between. The CDR3 DNA sequence: TGTGCCAGCAGTCCTTGGAGCTCCTACAATGAGCAGTTCTTC. Translating it yields CASSPWSSYNEQFF.

This clonotype was seen ten or more times. The chain combines TRBV5-1 with TRBJ1-1; possible D gene TRBD1, 6 bases. V was cut by 0 bases and J by 4 bases, with 22 bases left in between. The CDR3 is made up of 18 amino acids. Germline CDR1 reads SGHRS; CDR2 reads YFSETQ. DNA of the CDR3: TGCGCCAGCAGCTTGGATCCCTTAGCGGGGGAGGGGGGCACTGAAGCTTTCTTT. Translation: CASSLDPLAGEGGTEAFF.

This clonotype was counted only a few times. The chain uses TRBV28 and TRBJ2-3; D tentatively fits TRBD1 or TRBD2 (5 bases each). The CDR3 loop spans 9 amino acids. V gave up 8 bases and J gave up 8 bases, with 5 bases separating them. From germline, CDR1 is MDHEN and CDR2 SYDVKM. The DNA of the CDR3 is TGTGCCAGCGGGGGTACGCAGTATTTT. Translation: CASGGTQYF.

This clonotype was counted a few times. This chain links TRBV4-2 with TRBJ2-7; perhaps TRBD1 as D (6 bases). V lost 0 bases to trimming and J lost 3 bases, with 12 bases between them. Germline V gives CDR1 LGHNA, CDR2 YNFKEQ. The CDR3 loop spans 15 amino acids. The CDR3 sequence: CASSQDRTVYYEQYF. CDR3 DNA: TGTGCCAGCAGCCAAGATAGGACAGTCTACTACGAGCAGTACTTC.

The gene calls are TRBV20-1 and TRBJ2-5; 9 bases fit TRBD1. V gave up 6 bases and J gave up 5 bases; unmatched junction bases: 10. The CDR3 is made up of 14 amino acids. Germline-derived CDR1 and CDR2 are DFQATT and SNEGSKA (reference sequence). CDR3 sequence (DNA): TGCAGTGCCCCCGACAGGGGGAGAGGGGAGACCCAGTACTTC. Its translation is CSAPDRGRGETQYF.

To note about this clonotype: A much larger clone differs from this one at a single base, so this may be a read error. The chain has TRBV9 and TRBJ2-7, with 9 bases fitting TRBD1. This CDR3 has 14 amino acids. The germline V gene encodes CDR1 SGDLS and CDR2 YYNGEE. In nucleotides, the CDR3 is TGTACCAGCAGCGTAGCCGGGACAGGGAACGAGCAGTACTTC. It specifies CTSSVAGTGNEQYF.

Concerning this clonotype itself: With a much larger clone just one base away, this may be a read error. V usage is TRBV27 and J usage is TRBJ1-1, with D hard to call. The CDR3 totals 13 residues. Per germline, CDR1 MNHEY and CDR2 SMNVEV (reference sequence). The CDR3 coding sequence is TGTGCCAGCAGTTTAATTCGCGACACTGGAGCTTTCTTT. Encoded protein: CASSLIRDTGAFF.

Many counts were recorded for this clonotype. The genes are TRBV5-1 and TRBJ2-6; D gene unclear. This CDR3 is built from 17 residues. V gave up 1 base and J gave up 0 bases, with 11 bases separating them. Germline lookup yields CDR1 SGHRS and CDR2 YFSETQ. This chain's CDR3 is CASSLNSIGSGANVLTF. The CDR3 bases are TGCGCCAGCAGCTTGAACAGCATCGGCTCTGGGGCCAACGTCCTGACTTTC.

This clonotype was detected a few times. The chain couples TRBV19 to TRBJ1-2; D is perhaps TRBD1 (6 bases). The V and J ends lost 6 bases and 6 bases respectively, with 17 bases between them. Looked up from germline, CDR1 is LNHDA and CDR2 is SQIVND (reference sequence). The CDR3 extends over 14 amino acids. Here the CDR3 reads CASSHQGQRNGYTF. CDR3 in DNA: TGTGCCAGTAGCCATCAGGGGCAACGTAATGGCTACACCTTC.

This clonotype was counted at least ten times. The chain recombines TRBV7-4 with TRBJ2-1; 13 bases are shared with TRBD2. The CDR3 contains 16 residues. Germline CDR1 SGHVT, CDR2 SQSDAQ. Trimming cost V 5 bases and J 9 bases; bases outside gene matches: 10. CDR3 amino acids: CASSNRTSGSVGEQFF. The CDR3, as DNA: TGTGCCAGCAGCAACAGGACTAGCGGGAGTGTAGGTGAGCAGTTCTTC.

This clonotype came up a few times. The V and J genes are TRBV6-5 and TRBJ1-1; D unclear. In germline, CDR1 is MNHEY, CDR2 SVGAGI. CDR3 length equals 14 residues. V was pared by 0 bases and J by 1 base, with 6 bases between. The CDR3 protein is CASSYSMGNTEAFF. CDR3 coding DNA: TGTGCCAGCAGTTACTCTATGGGGAACACTGAAGCTTTCTTT.

This clonotype was observed at least ten times. This chain uses TRBV20-1 with TRBJ2-3, with D possibly TRBD2 on 7 matching bases. Germline loops: CDR1 DFQATT, CDR2 SNEGSKA (reference sequence). The V gene lost 6 bases and the J gene lost 1 base, with 11 bases spanning the gap. The CDR3 is made up of 13 amino acids. The CDR3 reads CSAGGGGTDTQYF. DNA for the CDR3: TGCAGTGCAGGGGGGGGGGGCACAGATACGCAGTATTTT.

A remark on this clonotype: A much bigger clone sits one base away, suggesting this may be a read error. The gene calls are TRBV7-2 and TRBJ1-2; D is unclear. Germline assignment: CDR1 SGHTA and CDR2 FQGNSA. The CDR3 is made up of 12 amino acids. Trimming cost V 8 bases and J 1 base, with 8 bases left between them. The DNA of the CDR3 is TGTACCAGCCGGCCCGATAACTATGGCTACACCTTC. Residues: CTSRPDNYGYTF.

The rearrangement links TRBV18 to TRBJ1-5; D gene uncertain. The CDR3 runs to 14 residues. Germline-derived CDR1 and CDR2 are KGHSH and LQKENI. Trimming took 1 base from V and 6 from J, leaving 10 bases between them. CDR3 in amino acids: CASSPQEVSQPQHF. The DNA for the CDR3 is TGTGCCAGCTCACCACAGGAAGTCAGTCAGCCCCAGCATTTT. The full variable domain, completed using reference TRBV18 and TRBJ1-5, is NAGVMQNPRHLVRRRGQEARLRCSPMKGHSHVYWYRQLPEEGLKFMVYLQKENIIDESGMPKERFSAEFPKEGPSILRIQQVVRGDSAAYFCASSPQEVSQPQHFGDGTRLSIL.

This clonotype has at least ten counts. The rearrangement joins TRBV18 to TRBJ2-5; D not resolved. Trimming removed 3 bases from V and 5 bases from J, with 10 bases in between. Germline CDR1 is KGHSH and CDR2 is LQKENI. This CDR3 contains 13 residues. The CDR3 spells CASSPLRRETQYF. CDR3 sequence (DNA): TGTGCCAGCTCACCCCTTCGGCGGGAGACCCAGTACTTC.

The chain couples TRBV19 to TRBJ2-3, with TRBD2 identical over 10 bases. In germline, CDR1 is LNHDA, CDR2 SQIVND (reference sequence). This CDR3 has 20 amino acids. The V gene end was trimmed by 4 bases and the J gene end by 0 bases; junction bases not matched to a gene: 16. The CDR3 loop is CASSRERLTSSGRSTDTQYF. CDR3 DNA: TGTGCCAGTAGTAGGGAGAGACTAACCTCTAGCGGGAGAAGCACAGATACGCAGTATTTT.

This clonotype appeared many times. The rearrangement uses TRBV27 and TRBJ2-1, with TRBD2 identical over 8 bases. From germline, CDR1 is MNHEY and CDR2 SMNVEV (reference sequence). CDR3 length equals 16 residues. V shed 6 bases and J 3 bases; nucleotides not matched to a gene: 10. CDR3 DNA: TGTGCCAGCAGCACGATACGGGGGACTAGCTACAATGAGCAGTTCTTC. Protein product: CASSTIRGTSYNEQFF.

This clonotype was counted many times. The chain combines TRBV12-3 or TRBV12-4 with TRBJ1-1; TRBD1 is a possible D gene (5 bases). The CDR3 totals 14 residues. The V and J ends lost 6 bases and 4 bases respectively, with 15 bases between them. The CDR3 nucleotides read TGTGCCAGCAGGCCATCGGGGGGTACCACTGAAGCTTTCTTT. Protein: CASRPSGGTTEAFF.